The 23 T cell receptor beta chains in this list originate from one sample, sequenced in a study of CD8 T cells in Susac syndrome. The authors reverse transcribed about 0.5 to 1 ug RNA with random hexamers. TCRdb reprocessed the immunoSEQ multiplex PCR reads with MiXCR, giving one entry per CDR3 protein. This sample has roughly 130,000 distinct CDR3 sequences, with roughly 96% found just once. Sequencing was performed on CD4+ T cells from PBMCs. These receptors were collected from a human donor in good health.

In this sample, this clonotype turned up once. This chain joins TRBV5-6 and TRBJ2-1; weak D call: TRBD1 (6 bases). The V gene's germline CDR1 is SGHDT and CDR2 YYEEEE. The CDR3 is 14 residues long. Trimming stripped 0 bases from V and 5 bases from J, with 9 bases between. The CDR3 sequence is CASSLVGQNNEQFF. The CDR3, as DNA: TGTGCCAGCAGCTTGGTAGGACAGAACAATGAGCAGTTCTTC.

This clonotype was seen only once. In DNA form, the CDR3 reads TGTGCCAGCAGCTTTGAGGGGCCCCCCCAAGAGACCCAGTACTTC. Translated: CASSFEGPPQETQYF. The chain carries TRBV7-9 and TRBJ2-5; the D call may be TRBD1 or TRBD2 (5 bases each). V was shortened by 3 bases and J by 1 base, with 12 bases between the two germline ends. This CDR3 spans 15 amino acids. Germline lookup yields CDR1 SEHNR and CDR2 FQNEAQ (reference sequence). Variable domain in full (rest from reference TRBV7-9 and TRBJ2-5): DTGVSQNPRHKITKRGQNVTFRCDPISEHNRLYWYRQTLGQGPEFLTYFQNEAQLEKSRLLSDRFSAERPKGSFSTLEIQRTEQGDSAMYLCASSFEGPPQETQYFGPGTRLLVL.

The chain couples TRBV12-3 or TRBV12-4 to TRBJ2-3; 7 nucleotides align to TRBD2. The V gene end was trimmed by 9 bases and the J gene end by 8 bases; junction bases not matched to a gene: 8. The CDR3 sequence is 12 residues long. The CDR3 loop is CASRGGPGTQYF. CDR3 nucleotide sequence: TGTGCCAGTCGGGGAGGGCCGGGTACGCAGTATTTT.

The genes are TRBV6-6 and TRBJ2-1; D call uncertain. Looked up from germline, CDR1 is MNHNY and CDR2 is SVGAGI (reference sequence). CDR3 length equals 15 residues. V was pared by 2 bases and J by 8 bases, with 16 bases between. The CDR3 DNA follows: TGTGCCAGCAGTTACGGGCCCCGGAGAGAAGATGAGCAGTTCTTC. Encoded protein: CASSYGPRREDEQFF.

The chain couples TRBV5-1 to TRBJ2-7; D not certain. CDR1 is SGHRS and CDR2 is YFSETQ in the germline V gene. The CDR3 contains 14 residues. Between the trimmed V and J ends, which lost 5 bases and 3 bases, there was a span of 15 bases. CDR3: CASRRSRQFYEQYF. In DNA, the CDR3 is TGCGCCAGCAGGAGGTCCAGGCAGTTCTACGAGCAGTACTTC.

The V call is TRBV3-1, the J call TRBJ2-7; D remains unclear. Germline CDR1 LGHDT, CDR2 YNNKEL (reference sequence). This CDR3 has 14 amino acids. Trimming pared 5 bases from V and 6 bases from J, leaving 17 bases between. CDR3: CASSAAGVVTEQYF. The CDR3 nucleotides read TGTGCCAGCAGCGCCGCAGGAGTTGTAACCGAGCAGTACTTC.

The rearrangement links TRBV5-1 to TRBJ2-5, with D unclear. V lost 9 bases, J lost 0 bases, and 12 bases lay in between. From germline, CDR1 is SGHRS and CDR2 YFSETQ. The CDR3 is made up of 13 amino acids. The CDR3 is CATRVGYQETQYF. The CDR3 nucleotides are TGCGCCACCCGAGTGGGGTACCAAGAGACCCAGTACTTC.

This chain uses TRBV25-1 with TRBJ2-1; TRBD2 aligns across 9 bases. Trimming removed 0 bases from V and 7 bases from J; junction bases left unmatched: 7. There are 16 residues in the CDR3. Germline V gene data show CDR1 as MGHDK and CDR2 as SYGVNS. CDR3 residues: CASSEYGLAGRNEQFF. CDR3 sequence (DNA): TGTGCCAGCAGTGAATATGGTCTAGCGGGAAGGAATGAGCAGTTCTTC.

This clonotype was seen a single time. V is TRBV28 and J is TRBJ1-5; 9 bases are a match to TRBD1. The V segment lost 7 bases and the J segment 14 bases; nucleotides outside the gene matches: 18. The CDR3 contains 15 residues. The V gene's germline CDR1 is MDHEN and CDR2 SYDVKM. The CDR3: CASTTGGDRATGEHF. CDR3 coding DNA: TGTGCCAGCACCACTGGCGGGGACAGGGCCACTGGAGAGCATTTT. Looking up the rest from reference TRBV28 and TRBJ1-5 gives the full variable domain: DVKVTQSSRYLVKRTGEKVFLECVQDMDHENMFWYRQDPGLGLRLIYFSYDVKMKEKGDIPEGYSVSREKKERFSLILESASTNQTSMYLCASTTGGDRATGEHFGDGTRLSIL.

This chain uses TRBV15 with TRBJ1-5; TRBD1 agrees at 9 bases. Germline trimming cut 3 bases from V and 5 bases from J; bases unmatched to any gene: 5. The germline V gene has CDR1 LNHNV and CDR2 YYDKDF (reference sequence). The CDR3 loop spans 15 amino acids. The CDR3 protein is CATSSTGGSDQPQHF. As DNA, the CDR3 is TGTGCCACCAGCAGCACAGGGGGCAGCGATCAGCCCCAGCATTTT.

In the case of this clonotype: A read error may account for a junction end that differs from germline. The chain couples TRBV23-1 to TRBJ1-4, with 7 bases lining up with TRBD1. TRBV23-1 is an open reading frame, and its role is uncertain. The CDR3 runs to 13 residues. CDR3 loop: CFGGDRSNEKLFF. The CDR3 coding sequence is TGTTTTGGGGGGGACAGAAGTAATGAAAAACTGTTTTTT.

The gene calls are TRBV12-3 or TRBV12-4 and TRBJ2-7; D possibly corresponds to TRBD1 (6 bases). CDR3 size: 13 residues. The V gene lost 5 bases and the J gene lost 6 bases, with 14 bases spanning the gap. CDR3 sequence reads: CASSPWTEGEQYF. The CDR3 DNA sequence: TGTGCCAGCAGTCCATGGACAGAAGGCGAGCAGTACTTC.

This clonotype was seen a handful of times. V usage is TRBV6-1 and J usage is TRBJ1-1; TRBD1 aligns across 7 bases. J gave up 5 bases and V 5 bases, and 5 bases lay outside the gene matches. Per the germline V gene, CDR1 is MNHNS and CDR2 is SASEGT. This CDR3 is built from 13 residues. CDR3 sequence: CASSSQGGTEAFF. The CDR3 nucleotides read TGTGCCAGCAGTTCCCAGGGGGGGACTGAAGCTTTCTTT.

The chain joins TRBV29-1 to TRBJ2-7; possibly TRBD2 for D (7 bases). The CDR3 length is 14 residues. Trimming left V 7 bases short and J 1 base short, with 17 bases between. Germline-derived CDR1 and CDR2 are SQVTM and ANQGSEA. The CDR3 DNA reads TGCAGCGCCGCCGGACGGGGGGCGTCCTACGAGCAGTACTTC. It translates to CSAAGRGASYEQYF.

This clonotype was seen a single time. The rearrangement links TRBV18 to TRBJ1-1; D unclear. Germline V gene data show CDR1 as KGHSH and CDR2 as LQKENI. The CDR3 runs to 13 residues. Trimming cost V 0 bases and J 4 bases, with 6 bases left between them. CDR3 in DNA: TGTGCCAGCTCACCACCCGGGATCACTGAAGCTTTCTTT. Encoded protein: CASSPPGITEAFF.

The chain employs TRBV7-2 and TRBJ2-7, with TRBD1 as a possible D gene (5 bases). CDR1 is SGHTA, CDR2 FQGNSA, per germline. The CDR3 extends over 16 amino acids. V gave up 5 bases and J gave up 4 bases, with 21 bases separating them. The CDR3 DNA is TGTGCCAGCAGCCCCGATGGACACATATCAACTTACGAGCAGTACTTC. This codes for CASSPDGHISTYEQYF. Looking up the rest from reference TRBV7-2 and TRBJ2-7 gives the full variable domain: GAGVSQSPSNKVTEKGKDVELRCDPISGHTALYWYRQSLGQGLEFLIYFQGNSAPDKSGLPSDRFSAERTGGSVSTLTIQRTQQEDSAVYLCASSPDGHISTYEQYFGPGTRLTVT.

The chain recombines TRBV28 with TRBJ2-7, with D perhaps TRBD2 (5 bases). The CDR3 extends over 15 amino acids. Germline V gene lookup returns CDR1 MDHEN and CDR2 SYDVKM. The ends were cut back, 3 bases at V and 1 base at J, with 13 bases in the middle. The CDR3 protein is CASSLRVAQSYEQYF. In DNA, the CDR3 is TGTGCCAGCAGTTTGAGGGTAGCCCAGTCCTACGAGCAGTACTTC.

This chain uses TRBV20-1 with TRBJ1-2; TRBD1 matches 7 bases. CDR1 is DFQATT and CDR2 is SNEGSKA in the germline V gene (reference sequence). The trim removed 0 bases at V and 2 bases at J, leaving 6 bases unmatched. This CDR3 spans 15 amino acids. The CDR3 sequence: CSARDATGMNYGYTF. CDR3 nucleotide sequence: TGCAGTGCTAGAGATGCGACAGGGATGAACTATGGCTACACCTTC.

The chain has TRBV3-1 and TRBJ1-2; 9 nucleotides align to TRBD1. The CDR3 runs to 14 residues. In germline, CDR1 is LGHDT, CDR2 YNNKEL (reference sequence). Germline trimming cut 1 base from V and 4 bases from J; bases unmatched to any gene: 1. CDR3 region: CASSQGTGVYGYTF. CDR3 nucleotides: TGTGCCAGCAGCCAAGGGACAGGGGTCTATGGCTACACCTTC.

V is TRBV12-3 or TRBV12-4 and J is TRBJ1-2; D gene unclear. The CDR3 has 12 amino acids. Deletions cut 7 bases from V and 1 base from J, with 7 bases between. The DNA for the CDR3 is TGTGCCAGCAACCCCAATAACTATGGCTACACCTTC. It yields the protein CASNPNNYGYTF.

This clonotype was observed once. V gene TRBV5-1 combines with J gene TRBJ1-1, with TRBD1 matching 7 bases. Germline V gene data show CDR1 as SGHRS and CDR2 as YFSETQ. J was trimmed by 5 bases and V by 7 bases; bases with no gene match: 8. This CDR3 is 13 amino acids long. The CDR3 bases are TGCGCCAGCGGCGGACAGGAAAGGACTGAAGCTTTCTTT. This encodes CASGGQERTEAFF.

V is TRBV29-1 and J is TRBJ2-3, with D tentatively TRBD2 (6 bases). The germline CDR1 and CDR2 sequences are SQVTM and ANQGSEA. Trimming cost V 3 bases and J 5 bases, with 27 bases left between them. There are 18 residues in the CDR3. The CDR3 spells CSVDGYQAEGVLEDTQYF. In DNA, the CDR3 is TGCAGCGTTGATGGATACCAAGCGGAGGGAGTGTTGGAAGATACGCAGTATTTT.

This sequence joins TRBV6-6 and TRBJ2-1; the D gene is possibly TRBD2 (5 bases). V gave up 7 bases and J gave up 7 bases, with 11 bases separating them. The CDR3 is 12 residues long. In germline, CDR1 is MNHNY, CDR2 SVGAGI (reference sequence). The CDR3 DNA sequence: TGTGCCAGCACCTCGGGAACTAATGAGCAGTTCTTC. Translating gives CASTSGTNEQFF.